These T cell receptor beta chains were read from a single sample in a study of T cells in pancreatic ductal adenocarcinoma. Method: immunoSEQ multiplex PCR; TCRdb's copy keeps in-frame clones and lacks some. The sample holds over 100,000 clones, about 95% seen once. The sample taken for sequencing was PBMCs. The receptors come from a human donor with pancreatic ductal adenocarcinoma. CDR3s include the opening cysteine and the closing phenylalanine or tryptophan. A D gene is named only where the DNA matches it firmly. Clone sizes are given selectively: once, few, many, or a class where the clone is expanded.

v_gene	j_gene	d_gene	abundance	CDR3nt	CDR3aa
TRBV5-4	TRBJ2-5	TRBD2	NA	TGTGCCAGCAGGAACGAAATAGCGGGAGAAAAGACCCAGTACTTC	CASRNEIAGEKTQYF
TRBV2	TRBJ2-7	NA	NA	TGTGCCAGCACTCAGGTCTCCTACGAGCAGTACTTC	CASTQVSYEQYF
TRBV28	TRBJ2-7	TRBD1	NA	TGTGCCAGCAGTTTGGGGACAGGCTCCTACGAGCAGTACTTC	CASSLGTGSYEQYF
TRBV20-1	TRBJ1-1	NA	NA	TGCAGTGCTGGCGGTACCACTGAAGCTTTCTTT	CSAGGTTEAFF
TRBV5-1	TRBJ2-1	NA	few	TGCGCCAGCAGCTTGGTGCCAGGCAAGAACAATGAGCAGTTCTTC	CASSLVPGKNNEQFF
TRBV5-6	TRBJ2-2	TRBD1	NA	TGTGCCAGCAGCCATCGGGGACAGAGCACCGGGGAGCTGTTTTTT	CASSHRGQSTGELFF
TRBV5-8	TRBJ2-1	NA	NA	TGTGCCAGCAGCCCACCTGGCCCCCTCTACAATGAGCAGTTCTTC	CASSPPGPLYNEQFF
TRBV9	TRBJ2-1	TRBD2	NA	TGTGCCTCCGGGGCGGGAGGGGTACCGAATCGCGAGCAGTTCTTC	CASGAGGVPNREQFF
TRBV15	TRBJ2-2	NA	NA	TGTGCCACCAGGAATTCAGGGGTCAACACCGGGGAGCTGTTTTTT	CATRNSGVNTGELFF
TRBV27	TRBJ2-7	NA	NA	TGTGCCAGCAGTTTTACCCCCGGGAGATCGGCGGGCGAGCAGTACTTC	CASSFTPGRSAGEQYF
TRBV18	TRBJ1-5	TRBD1	NA	TGTGCCAGCTCACCCCCGGGACAGTATCAGCCCCAGCATTTT	CASSPPGQYQPQHF
TRBV18	TRBJ2-3	TRBD1	NA	TGTGCCAGCTCACACGGGGGACAGGGAAGCACAGATACGCAGTATTTT	CASSHGGQGSTDTQYF
TRBV7-2	TRBJ2-3	TRBD2	NA	TGTGCCAGCAGCACCTGGACTAGCGGGTACACAGATACGCAGTATTTT	CASSTWTSGYTDTQYF
TRBV11-1	TRBJ2-1	NA	NA	TGTGCCAGCAGCTCCCAGGACACCATCTACAATGAGCAGTTCTTC	CASSSQDTIYNEQFF
TRBV6-5	TRBJ2-7	TRBD2	NA	TGTGCCAGCAGTGGGGGAGCGGGGGCCTACGAGCAGTACTTC	CASSGGAGAYEQYF
TRBV13	TRBJ2-7	TRBD2	NA	TGTGCCAGCAGCTTGACTAGCGGGGTTGCTTTGGGGGAGCAGTACTTC	CASSLTSGVALGEQYF
TRBV19	TRBJ2-2	NA	NA	TGTGCCAGTAGACTAGCTAACACCGGGGAGCTGTTTTTT	CASRLANTGELFF
TRBV25-1	TRBJ2-5	TRBD2	NA	TGTGCCAGCAGTGCCCGCAGGGCGGGAGAGCAAGAGACCCAGTACTTC	CASSARRAGEQETQYF
TRBV14	TRBJ2-3	NA	NA	TGTGCCAGCAGCCAAGAACGGGACTCCCAGAACACAGATACGCAGTATTTT	CASSQERDSQNTDTQYF
TRBV7-9	TRBJ2-3	NA	once	TGTGCCAGCATAGGAGCGTCGGGCACAGATACGCAGTATTTT	CASIGASGTDTQYF
TRBV4-2	TRBJ2-4	TRBD2	NA	TGTGCCAGCAGCCCCCCTGAAATAGCGGGAAGATACATTCAGTACTTC	CASSPPEIAGRYIQYF
TRBV28	TRBJ2-5	TRBD2	NA	TGTGCCAGCAGTCCGACTAGCCCCGGGACCCAGTACTTC	CASSPTSPGTQYF
TRBV11-2	TRBJ2-3	NA	NA	TGTGCCAGCAGCCCCAAGCTAGGATTCGACACAGATACGCAGTATTTT	CASSPKLGFDTDTQYF
TRBV16	TRBJ1-5	TRBD1	NA	TGTGCCAGCAGCTTTACAGGGGTAGGCAATCAGCCCCAGCATTTT	CASSFTGVGNQPQHF
TRBV4-1	TRBJ1-1	NA	NA	TGCGCCAGCAGCCAGCCGACACGAAACACTGAAGCTTTCTTT	CASSQPTRNTEAFF
TRBV7-9	TRBJ2-7	NA	few	TGTGCCAGCAGCCCACAGGACCCTTCCTACGAGCAGTACTTC	CASSPQDPSYEQYF
TRBV9	TRBJ2-7	TRBD2	NA	TGTGCCAGCAGCGTAGGGGACTATCCCTCCTACGAGCAGTACTTC	CASSVGDYPSYEQYF
TRBV7-2	TRBJ2-5	TRBD2	NA	TGTGCTAGCAGCTCCGCGGGGGGAGAGACCCAGTACTTC	CASSSAGGETQYF
TRBV12-5	TRBJ1-4	TRBD1	NA	TGTGCTAGTGGTACAACAGGGGTAGTATCTAATGAAAAACTGTTTTTT	CASGTTGVVSNEKLFF
TRBV29-1	TRBJ2-1	NA	NA	TGCAGCGCCGGAGGGGTTCGGCGGCGGATGTACAATGAGCAGTTCTTC	CSAGGVRRRMYNEQFF
TRBV20-1	TRBJ2-7	NA	NA	TGCAGTGCTAATATCTACGAGCAGTACTTC	CSANIYEQYF
TRBV7-3	TRBJ2-3	NA	NA	TGTGCCAGCAGCTTCGGGGGAACAGATACGCAGTATTTT	CASSFGGTDTQYF
TRBV6-5	TRBJ1-1	TRBD1	NA	TGTGCCAGCAGTTCCAACAGGGGATCTGAAGCTTTCTTT	CASSSNRGSEAFF
TRBV4-2	TRBJ2-1	TRBD2	NA	TGTGCCAGCAGCGGAAGACTAGCCTCCTACAATGAGCAGTTCTTC	CASSGRLASYNEQFF
TRBV4-1	TRBJ1-1	TRBD1	NA	TGCGCCAGCAGGGGGACAGGGCACACTGAAGCTTTCTTT	CASRGTGHTEAFF
TRBV7-3	TRBJ2-7	NA	NA	TGTGCCAGCAGCCGGGGAACCGGCTACGAGCAGTACTTC	CASSRGTGYEQYF
TRBV30	TRBJ2-1	NA	NA	TGTGCCTGGAGTGTAGTAGGCGGGCTTAACAATGAGCAGTTCTTC	CAWSVVGGLNNEQFF
TRBV30	TRBJ2-3	TRBD2	NA	TGTGCCTGGAGTGTACTCCCGTCTAGCGGGGACATTTCTACGCAGTATTTT	CAWSVLPSSGDISTQYF
TRBV20-1	TRBJ1-5	NA	NA	TGCAGTGCTAGCAGGGGCAAGCCCCAGCATTTT	CSASRGKPQHF
TRBV6-5	TRBJ2-7	TRBD1	NA	TGTGCCAGCAGCCCGCCCGGGACAGGGGACTACGAGCAGTACTTC	CASSPPGTGDYEQYF
TRBV13	TRBJ1-1	NA	NA	TGTGCCAGCAGCTTAGGGGACAGCGGGGTGCGCACTGAAGCTTTCTTT	CASSLGDSGVRTEAFF
TRBV11-1	TRBJ2-5	TRBD1	NA	TGTGCCAGCAGCCAAACAGGGGTGGAGACCCAGTACTTC	CASSQTGVETQYF
TRBV7-3	TRBJ2-3	NA	NA	TGTGCCAGCAGCCTTCGGGGCGGGGGCACAGATACGCAGTATTTT	CASSLRGGGTDTQYF
TRBV10-3	TRBJ2-3	TRBD1	NA	TGTGCCATCAGTGAGTCGACACAGGGGGCCTCAGATACGCAGTATTTT	CAISESTQGASDTQYF